A single sample gave rise to the 25 T cell receptor beta chains below, sequenced in a study of neurological immune-mediated disorders (dated by TCRdb to between 2018 and 2021). Library preparation was by 5' RACE. For sequencing, an Illumina HiSeq 2500 was employed. TCRdb's own reprocessing of the public reads used fastp at Q25 and MiXCR and kept productive beta chains. Rows are unified per CDR3 protein, each entry keeping the most common DNA and genes. This sample has tens of thousands of distinct CDR3 sequences in its table, and about an eighth of those were observed once. Over 1.5% of the sample is held by the ten biggest clonotypes. Material for sequencing was PBMCs. The receptors were gathered from a man between 60 and 75 years old in good health.

This clonotype was counted only a few times. The rearrangement joins TRBV7-3 to TRBJ2-4; TRBD1 matches 7 bases. The CDR3 sequence is 15 residues long. Germline V lookup: CDR1 SGHTA, CDR2 FQGTGA. Trimming at V came to 5 bases and at J to 9 bases, leaving 13 bases not matched to a gene. The CDR3 reads CASSRIQGCPCIQYF. In nucleotides, the CDR3 is TGTGCCAGCAGCCGAATACAGGGGTGTCCTTGCATTCAGTACTTC.

There are many counts of this clonotype. The chain recombines TRBV5-1 with TRBJ1-2; 7 nucleotides match TRBD1. Germline CDR1 is SGHRS and CDR2 is YFSETQ. This CDR3 has 15 residues. The J segment lost 4 bases and the V segment lost 2 bases, leaving 8 bases of the junction unmatched. The CDR3 spells CASSLIPGQTYGYTF. CDR3 DNA: TGCGCCAGCAGCTTAATTCCGGGACAGACCTATGGCTACACCTTC.

This clonotype was observed at least ten times. The chain links TRBV5-1 to TRBJ1-1; D gene unclear. Trimming left V 3 bases short and J 1 base short, with 4 bases between. The CDR3 length is 12 residues. Germline V lookup: CDR1 SGHRS, CDR2 YFSETQ. The CDR3 DNA is TGCGCCAGCAGCTATGCGAACACTGAAGCTTTCTTT. Translating it yields CASSYANTEAFF.

Many counts were recorded for this clonotype. The chain uses TRBV6-1 and TRBJ1-2; no reliable D call. Per the germline V gene, CDR1 is MNHNS and CDR2 is SASEGT. The CDR3 length is 11 residues. V gave up 6 bases and J gave up 2 bases, with 4 bases separating them. The CDR3 DNA reads as TGTGCCAGCAGGGAGAACTATGGCTACACCTTC. It encodes CASRENYGYTF.

In this sample, this clonotype turned up many times. V gene TRBV20-1 combines with J gene TRBJ2-7; possible D gene TRBD1, 5 bases. The CDR3 consists of 15 residues. Trimming took 2 bases from V and 5 from J, leaving 19 bases between them. The germline CDR1 and CDR2 sequences are DFQATT and SNEGSKA (reference sequence). The CDR3 bases are TGCAGTGCTAGAAGTCAACGCCGTGGGGCGGACGAGCAGTACTTC. Residues: CSARSQRRGADEQYF.

This clonotype was detected many times. The chain is built from TRBV27 and TRBJ1-1; D unresolved. The length of the CDR3 is 12 residues. Germline assignment: CDR1 MNHEY and CDR2 SMNVEV (reference sequence). Trimming took 6 bases from V and 1 from J, leaving 6 bases between them. CDR3 amino acids: CASRSPNTEAFF. Here the CDR3 DNA reads TGTGCCAGCAGAAGTCCGAACACTGAAGCTTTCTTT.

This clonotype occurred many times. V is TRBV18 and J is TRBJ1-1, with 11 bases identical to TRBD1. Germline CDR1 and CDR2: KGHSH and LQKENI. With 2 bases clipped from V and 5 bases from J, the junction kept 13 bases outside the gene matches. The CDR3 length is 18 residues. CDR3 residues: CASSPSPGQGGIWTEAFF. The DNA of the CDR3 is TGTGCCAGCTCACCATCCCCGGGACAGGGGGGAATTTGGACTGAAGCTTTCTTT.

Many counts were recorded for this clonotype. The chain has TRBV6-2 or TRBV6-3 and TRBJ2-1; TRBD2 is a possible D gene (5 bases). In germline, CDR1 is MNHEY, CDR2 SVGEGT. CDR3 size: 12 residues. V lost 7 bases, J lost 4 bases, and 8 bases lay in between. CDR3 DNA sequence: TGTGCCAGCACCCGAGGGTACAATGAGCAGTTCTTC. It codes for CASTRGYNEQFF.

There are many counts of this clonotype. The chain couples TRBV20-1 to TRBJ1-2; D remains ambiguous. The CDR3 consists of 11 residues. V was cut by 6 bases and J by 4 bases, with 9 bases left in between. CDR1 DFQATT and CDR2 SNEGSKA come from the germline V gene (reference sequence). The DNA for the CDR3 is TGCAGTGCCCGGACTGGCTATGGCTACACCTTC. The encoded protein is CSARTGYGYTF.

This clonotype was seen many times. The CDR3 nucleotides are TGTGCCAGCAGCCCAAAGGGGGGGGGAAATCAGCCCCAGCATTTT. The encoded protein is CASSPKGGGNQPQHF. The J gene is TRBJ1-5, the V gene TRBV7-2, with D possibly being TRBD1 (6 bases). Trimming removed 5 bases from V and 4 bases from J, with 15 bases in between. The CDR3 is 15 residues long. Germline CDR1 is SGHTA and CDR2 is FQGNSA.

This clonotype came up once. A junction boundary mismatches the germline segment, possibly from a read error. V and J are TRBV6-2 or TRBV6-3 and TRBJ2-7, with a possible D match to TRBD2 (5 bases). The germline gives CDR1 MNHEY, CDR2 SVGEGT. The CDR3 sequence is 11 residues long. CDR3 sequence: CTSSGGYEQYF. The CDR3 DNA sequence: TGTACCAGCAGCGGCGGTTACGAGCAGTACTTC.

This clonotype was picked up many times. V usage is TRBV15 and J usage is TRBJ2-7, with D possibly called TRBD1 or TRBD2 (7 bases each). The CDR3 length is 13 residues. Germline V gene data show CDR1 as LNHNV and CDR2 as YYDKDF (reference sequence). V was pared by 4 bases and J by 6 bases, with 13 bases between. This chain's CDR3 is CATSNQGGGEQYF. The DNA of the CDR3 is TGTGCCACCAGCAACCAGGGGGGGGGCGAGCAGTACTTC.

Ten or more counts support this clonotype. The chain carries TRBV20-1 and TRBJ2-3; 11 nucleotides align to TRBD2. Trimming removed 3 bases from V and 5 bases from J; junction bases left unmatched: 4. Looked up from germline, CDR1 is DFQATT and CDR2 is SNEGSKA (reference sequence). CDR3 size: 14 residues. The chain's CDR3 is CSASLAGGIDTQYF. The CDR3, as DNA: TGCAGTGCTAGTTTAGCGGGGGGGATAGATACGCAGTATTTT.

The table lists this clonotype with many counts. V is TRBV5-1 and J is TRBJ2-7; TRBD1 matches 12 bases. The CDR3 runs to 15 residues. The germline gives CDR1 SGHRS, CDR2 YFSETQ. V lost 0 bases to trimming and J lost 6 bases; unmatched junction nucleotides: 4. CDR3: CASSLAGTGGVEQYF. The DNA of the CDR3 is TGCGCCAGCAGCTTGGCCGGGACAGGGGGCGTCGAGCAGTACTTC.

In regard to this clonotype: A much larger clonotype is one base distant, so this may be a read error. This chain uses TRBV6-5 with TRBJ2-7, with 7 bases matching TRBD2. The CDR3 runs 12 residues. Trimming removed 5 bases from V and 6 bases from J; junction bases left unmatched: 4. Germline CDR1 reads MNHEY; CDR2 reads SVGAGI. DNA of the CDR3: TGTGCCAGCAGTCACGGGGGGTGCGAGCAGTACTTC. This encodes CASSHGGCEQYF.

This clonotype was counted ten times or more. The genes are TRBV6-2 or TRBV6-3 and TRBJ1-1; D call uncertain. The germline CDR1 and CDR2 sequences are MNHEY and SVGEGT. V lost 6 bases and J lost 1, with 6 bases in between. The CDR3 consists of 12 residues. The CDR3 nucleotides are TGTGCCAGCAGGGACGGGAACACTGAAGCTTTCTTT. Translating gives CASRDGNTEAFF.

There are many counts of this clonotype. V gene TRBV20-1 combines with J gene TRBJ1-5; D remains unclear. Trimming removed 0 bases at V and 2 bases at J, with 11 bases between. Germline CDR1 is DFQATT and CDR2 is SNEGSKA (reference sequence). This CDR3 comprises 15 residues. The CDR3 region is CSARDAGRGNQPQHF. In DNA, the CDR3 is TGCAGTGCTAGAGATGCGGGTCGTGGCAATCAGCCCCAGCATTTT.

The table lists this clonotype with many counts. V and J are TRBV5-6 and TRBJ2-2; no clear D. The CDR3 has 14 amino acids. The V end lost 4 bases, the J end lost 4 bases, and 11 bases lay between the germline ends. Germline CDR1 SGHDT, CDR2 YYEEEE. This CDR3 reads CASSPVSSTGELFF. The CDR3 DNA reads TGTGCCAGCAGCCCGGTCAGTTCCACCGGGGAGCTGTTTTTT.

There are many counts of this clonotype. This chain uses TRBV9 with TRBJ2-3; 7 nucleotides align to TRBD2. The CDR3 covers 16 residues. V lost 5 bases, J lost 4 bases, and 13 bases stayed unmatched. Germline CDR1 is SGDLS and CDR2 is YYNGEE. The CDR3 loop is CASSERGRAISDTQYF. CDR3 DNA sequence: TGTGCCAGCAGTGAAAGAGGGAGGGCAATATCAGATACGCAGTATTTT.

This clonotype has ten or more counts. The V gene is TRBV20-1, the J gene TRBJ2-7; TRBD1 matches 8 bases. Trimming at V came to 5 bases and at J to 5 bases, leaving 8 bases not matched to a gene. The germline V gene has CDR1 DFQATT and CDR2 SNEGSKA (reference sequence). The CDR3 runs 13 residues. Here the CDR3 reads CSAERTGLNEQYF. DNA of the CDR3: TGCAGTGCTGAAAGGACAGGGCTGAACGAGCAGTACTTC.

To note about this clonotype: Given a much more abundant clone one base away, this may be a read error. V is TRBV29-1 and J is TRBJ2-7; 7 bases map to TRBD1. Per the germline V gene, CDR1 is SQVTM and CDR2 is ANQGSEA. With V trimmed by 6 bases and J by 5 bases, 10 bases remained unmatched. The CDR3 extends over 13 amino acids. The DNA of the CDR3 is TGCAGCGTAGCCGTGACAGGGATCGACGAGCAGTACTTC. This translates into CSVAVTGIDEQYF.

This clonotype was detected many times. The chain carries TRBV20-1 and TRBJ1-2; D is unresolved. The CDR3 sequence is 12 residues long. Germline CDR1 is DFQATT and CDR2 is SNEGSKA (reference sequence). The germline V and J ends were trimmed by 6 bases and 5 bases, with 13 bases remaining between them. CDR3 bases: TGCAGTGCAAACGCAGCCCCTTATGGCTACACCTTC. Translating gives CSANAAPYGYTF.

This chain uses TRBV29-1 with TRBJ2-7, with 10 positions matching TRBD1. Germline trimming cut 6 bases from V and 2 bases from J; bases unmatched to any gene: 4. Germline CDR1 SQVTM, CDR2 ANQGSEA. There are 13 residues in the CDR3. The CDR3 region has the DNA TGCAGCGTGGGACAGGGGACGACCTACGAGCAGTACTTC. This codes for CSVGQGTTYEQYF.

The rearrangement links TRBV7-6 to TRBJ1-2; D uncertain. This CDR3 is 15 amino acids long. The V end lost 1 base, the J end lost 2 bases, and 11 bases lay between the germline ends. The germline CDR1 and CDR2 sequences are SGHVS and FNYEAQ. The CDR3 region is CASSLDDGWNYGYTF. The CDR3 DNA sequence: TGTGCCAGCAGCTTAGACGACGGATGGAACTATGGCTACACCTTC. Full variable domain (remainder filled in from reference TRBV7-6 and TRBJ1-2): GAGVSQSPRYKVTKRGQDVALRCDPISGHVSLYWYRQALGQGPEFLTYFNYEAQQDKSGLPNDRFSAERPEGSISTLTIQRTEQRDSAMYRCASSLDDGWNYGYTFGSGTRLTVV.

The table lists this clonotype with a count of one. A read error is possible here, since a much larger clone lies one base away. The chain has TRBV5-1 and TRBJ2-3; 9 bases line up with TRBD2. The V segment lost 4 bases and the J segment 5 bases; nucleotides outside the gene matches: 8. The CDR3 sequence is 15 residues long. The germline V gene encodes CDR1 SGHRS and CDR2 YFSETQ. The CDR3 region has the DNA TGCGCCAGCAGCCCGACTAGCGGAACTGGAGATACGCAGTATTTT. As protein: CASSPTSGTGDTQYF. Looking up the rest from reference TRBV5-1 and TRBJ2-3 gives the full variable domain: KAGVTQTPRYLIKTRGQQVTLSCSPISGHRSVSWYQQTPGQGLQFLFEYFSETQRNKGNFPGRFSGRQFSNSRSEMNVSTLELGDSALYLCASSPTSGTGDTQYFGPGTRLTVL.